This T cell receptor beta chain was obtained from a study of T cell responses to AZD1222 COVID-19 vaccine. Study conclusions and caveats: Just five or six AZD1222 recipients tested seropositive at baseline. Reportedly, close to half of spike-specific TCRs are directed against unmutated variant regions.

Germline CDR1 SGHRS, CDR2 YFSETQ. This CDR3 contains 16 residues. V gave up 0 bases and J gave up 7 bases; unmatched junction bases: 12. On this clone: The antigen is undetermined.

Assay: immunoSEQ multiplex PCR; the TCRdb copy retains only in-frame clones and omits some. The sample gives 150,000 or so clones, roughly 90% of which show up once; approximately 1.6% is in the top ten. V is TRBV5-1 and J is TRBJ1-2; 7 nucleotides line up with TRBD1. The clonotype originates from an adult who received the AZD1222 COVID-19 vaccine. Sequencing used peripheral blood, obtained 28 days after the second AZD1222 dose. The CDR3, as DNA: TGCGCCAGCAGCTTGGGAGACAGGGAAAGGCTAGGTGGCTACACCTTC. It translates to CASSLGDRERLGGYTF.